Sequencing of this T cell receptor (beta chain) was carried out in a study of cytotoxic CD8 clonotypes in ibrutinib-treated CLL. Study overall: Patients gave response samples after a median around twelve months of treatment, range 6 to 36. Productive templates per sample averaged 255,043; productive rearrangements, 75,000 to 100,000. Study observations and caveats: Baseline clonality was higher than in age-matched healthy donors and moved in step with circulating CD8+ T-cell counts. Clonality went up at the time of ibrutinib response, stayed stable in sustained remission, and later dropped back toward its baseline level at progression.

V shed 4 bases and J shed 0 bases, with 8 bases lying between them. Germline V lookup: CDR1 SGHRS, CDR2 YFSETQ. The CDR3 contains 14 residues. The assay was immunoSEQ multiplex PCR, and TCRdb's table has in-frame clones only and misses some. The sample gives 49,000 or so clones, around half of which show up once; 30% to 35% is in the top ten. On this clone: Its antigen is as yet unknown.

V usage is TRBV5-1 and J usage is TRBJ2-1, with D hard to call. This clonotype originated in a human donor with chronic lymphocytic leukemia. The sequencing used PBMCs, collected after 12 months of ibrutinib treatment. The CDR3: CASSRQNSYNEQFF. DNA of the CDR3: TGCGCCAGCAGCCGGCAAAACTCCTACAATGAGCAGTTCTTC. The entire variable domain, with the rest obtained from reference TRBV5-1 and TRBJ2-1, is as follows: KAGVTQTPRYLIKTRGQQVTLSCSPISGHRSVSWYQQTPGQGLQFLFEYFSETQRNKGNFPGRFSGRQFSNSRSEMNVSTLELGDSALYLCASSRQNSYNEQFFGPGTRLTVL.